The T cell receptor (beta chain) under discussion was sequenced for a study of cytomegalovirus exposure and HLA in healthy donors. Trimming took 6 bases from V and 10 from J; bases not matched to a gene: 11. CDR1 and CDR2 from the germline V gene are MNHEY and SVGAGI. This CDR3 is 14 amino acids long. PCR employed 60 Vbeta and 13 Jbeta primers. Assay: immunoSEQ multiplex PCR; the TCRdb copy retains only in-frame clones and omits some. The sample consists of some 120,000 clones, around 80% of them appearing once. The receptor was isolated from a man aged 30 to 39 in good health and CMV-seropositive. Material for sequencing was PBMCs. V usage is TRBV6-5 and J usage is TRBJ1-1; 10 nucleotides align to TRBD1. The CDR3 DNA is TGTGCCAGCAGGGCCGCGGGGACAGGGGAGTCAGCTTTCTTT. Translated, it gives CASRAAGTGESAFF.